Listed below are T cell receptor beta chains from one sample, sequenced in a study of blood T cells in healthy people across ages. TCRdb passed the 5' RACE reads through MiXCR, listing each CDR3 protein once. The table lists about 700,000 distinct CDR3 sequences, around 32% of them singletons. Material: blood. All receptors derive from a woman of 80 years or more in good health. CDR3s include the opening cysteine and the closing phenylalanine or tryptophan. A D gene is named only where the DNA matches it firmly. Size tells how often a clone was seen (once, few, many) or the class of an expanded clone, and some rows leave it out.

j_gene | abundance | d_gene | v_gene | CDR3nt | CDR3aa
TRBJ2-2 | NA | TRBD2 | TRBV12-3/TRBV12-4 | TGTGCCAGCAGTTTCCGACGCCCCGGGACTAGCGGGGGGCCCGACACCGGGGAGCTGTTTTTT | CASSFRRPGTSGGPDTGELFF
TRBJ2-3 | NA | TRBD2 | TRBV24-1 | TGTGCCACCAGTGATTTGAGTAGCGGGGGCCTATCGGATACGCAGTATTTT | CATSDLSSGGLSDTQYF
TRBJ2-5 | many | TRBD2 | TRBV29-1 | TGCAGCGTCGCCGGGGGGGGCTGGGGACCAGAGACCCAGTACTTC | CSVAGGGWGPETQYF
TRBJ2-7 | few | NA | TRBV5-1 | TGCGCCAGCAGCTTGGAAGGGTCCAGGGTTATTGGGCCGGGGCAGTACTTC | CASSLEGSRVIGPGQYF
TRBJ2-7 | many | NA | TRBV11-3 | TGTGCCAGCAGCTTAGAGCGGGGCTCCTACGAGCAGTACTTC | CASSLERGSYEQYF
TRBJ1-1 | many | NA | TRBV7-2 | TGTGCCAGCAGCTCTCGCGAGCGGAACACTGAAGCTTTCTTT | CASSSRERNTEAFF
TRBJ1-1 | few | TRBD1 | TRBV6-2/TRBV6-3 | TGTGCCAGCAGTTACCCGGGACAGGGGTTGATGGGAGTATACACTGAAGCTTTCTTT | CASSYPGQGLMGVYTEAFF
TRBJ2-1 | many | NA | TRBV6-1 | TGTGCCAGCAGTGAAGCGAGGGCTGACAATGAGCAGTTCTTC | CASSEARADNEQFF
TRBJ1-1 | few | NA | TRBV6-6 | TGTGCCAGCAGGGACCGAGGCAGGGCGGGGAACGCTGAAGCTTTCTTT | CASRDRGRAGNAEAFF
TRBJ2-1 | NA | NA | TRBV14 | TGTGCCAGCAGCAACCAGGGCGGGGTAATGGCCAATGAGCAGTTCTTC | CASSNQGGVMANEQFF
TRBJ2-7 | NA | NA | TRBV7-9 | TGTGCCAGCAGCGGGGACAGCGGGGTGCAGCAGTACTTC | CASSGDSGVQQYF
TRBJ1-2 | many | NA | TRBV7-2 | TGTGCCAGCAGCTCGGCCGTTATCGCTGGCTACACCTTC | CASSSAVIAGYTF
TRBJ1-2 | many | NA | TRBV4-3 | TGCGCCAGCAGCCAGAGGGGAGGCTATGGCTACACCTTC | CASSQRGGYGYTF